There are many counts of the clone carrying this TCR beta chain. The antigen is unknown. These data are taken from a study of identifying expanded T cells in peripheral blood. Study-wide findings and caveats: Roughly 1.1 clones differed between technical replicates, versus 16.4 and 19 over time. Roughly two-week clone count variance significantly increased as total template count grew.

CDR1 is KGHSH and CDR2 is LQKENI in the germline V gene. V was pared by 6 bases and J by 10 bases, with 7 bases of the junction left unmatched. This CDR3 spans 13 amino acids. Healthy donors had no documented immune events, such as infections, while sampled. Sequencing was performed with immunoSEQ multiplex PCR; in TCRdb, only in-frame clones are kept and a portion is missing. The table includes around 120,000 clones, around 88% detected once. This chain connects TRBV18 to TRBJ2-1, with 9 bases aligning to TRBD1. This receptor was taken from a person aged 18 to 75 in good health. The source material was blood. The CDR3 reads CASSPGQGREQFF. CDR3 in DNA: TGTGCCAGCTCCCCGGGACAGGGCAGAGAGCAGTTCTTC.